This passage covers 22 T cell receptor beta chains from one sample sequenced in a study of blood T cell repertoires in COVID-19. Generated by immunoSEQ multiplex PCR, the TCRdb table keeps only in-frame clones and is missing some. Of 250,000 or so clones detected, under 90% appear once; the ten largest clones hold around 1.7%. The sample taken for sequencing was PBMCs or T cells enriched from blood (not recorded which). These receptors were taken from a man aged 35 to 55 who had recovered from COVID-19.

The rearrangement uses TRBV3-1 (or the pseudogene TRBV3-2) and TRBJ2-1, with 9 positions matching TRBD2. J gave up 6 bases and V 3 bases, and 15 bases lay outside the gene matches. The germline V gene has CDR1 LGHDT and CDR2 YNNKEL (reference sequence). The CDR3 contains 18 residues. CDR3 bases: TGTGCCAGCAGCCAGGCGGGCGGGAGGGCCTCTTACGGCAATGAGCAGTTCTTC. Translating it yields CASSQAGGRASYGNEQFF.

The chain joins TRBV19 to TRBJ1-5, with 9 bases fitting TRBD1. V lost 7 bases, J lost 6 bases, and 13 bases stayed unmatched. The CDR3 has 16 residues. Germline V gene sequence: CDR1 LNHDA, CDR2 SQIVND (reference sequence). The CDR3 nucleotides read TGTGCCAGTACTCGAACACAGGGGGCGATAGGTCAGCCCCAGCATTTT. This encodes CASTRTQGAIGQPQHF. The variable domain in full, completed from reference TRBV19 and TRBJ1-5, reads DGGITQSPKYLFRKEGQNVTLSCEQNLNHDAMYWYRQDPGQGLRLIYYSQIVNDFQKGDIAEGYSVSREKKESFPLTVTSAQKNPTAFYLCASTRTQGAIGQPQHFGDGTRLSIL.

This sequence joins TRBV27 and TRBJ2-3, with a tentative D call TRBD1 (6 bases). The V and J ends lost 4 bases and 4 bases respectively, with 15 bases between them. The CDR3 length is 15 residues. In germline, CDR1 is MNHEY, CDR2 SMNVEV (reference sequence). The CDR3 loop reads CASSSADRYADTQYF. As DNA, the CDR3 is TGTGCCAGCAGTTCCGCCGACAGGTATGCAGATACGCAGTATTTT.

This chain joins TRBV5-1 and TRBJ1-2; D is ambiguous. Germline values: CDR1 SGHRS, CDR2 YFSETQ. This CDR3 has 15 amino acids. The V and J ends lost 2 bases and 3 bases respectively, with 14 bases between them. The CDR3 sequence: CASSLIGEIDYGYTF. DNA for the CDR3: TGCGCCAGCAGCTTAATTGGGGAGATTGACTATGGCTACACCTTC.

CDR3 sequence reads: CAWSTSGQVQFF. The CDR3 DNA follows: TGTGCCTGGTCCACTTCGGGACAAGTACAGTTCTTC. V is TRBV30 and J is TRBJ2-1; TRBD1 might be the D (6 bases). Trimming removed 5 bases at V and 13 bases at J, with 18 bases between. From germline, CDR1 is GTSNPN and CDR2 SVGIG (reference sequence). This CDR3 spans 12 amino acids.

The V and J genes are TRBV4-1 and TRBJ2-7; 7 positions match TRBD1. The CDR3 contains 15 residues. Germline assignment: CDR1 MGHRA and CDR2 YSYEKL. J lost 1 base, V lost 3 bases, and 6 bases had no gene match. CDR3 in DNA: TGCGCCAGCAGCCAGGCATTGGGACAGTCCTACGAGCAGTACTTC. Translating it yields CASSQALGQSYEQYF.

This clone was observed once. The chain uses TRBV18 and TRBJ2-5; possibly TRBD1 for D (6 bases). V lost 3 bases to trimming and J lost 4 bases, with 21 bases between them. Germline CDR1 KGHSH, CDR2 LQKENI. This CDR3 has 17 residues. The chain's CDR3 is CASSPSGSSRGGETQYF. CDR3 DNA sequence: TGTGCCAGCTCACCTTCCGGTAGCTCGCGAGGGGGAGAGACCCAGTACTTC.

This clone was counted between two and nine times. The chain carries TRBV6-5 and TRBJ1-5; D is undetermined. V lost 7 bases to trimming and J lost 5 bases, with 6 bases between them. CDR3 length equals 11 residues. CDR1 is MNHEY and CDR2 is SVGAGI in the germline V gene. CDR3 DNA sequence: TGTGCCAGCACCAACTATCAGCCCCAGCATTTT. Translated: CASTNYQPQHF.

The rearrangement links TRBV19 to TRBJ1-4, with D possibly matching TRBD1 (6 bases). Germline assignment: CDR1 LNHDA and CDR2 SQIVND (reference sequence). This CDR3 spans 15 amino acids. The V gene lost 5 bases and the J gene lost 5 bases, with 15 bases spanning the gap. The CDR3 DNA sequence: TGTGCCAGTAGTGTAGGGACACCGAACAATGAAAAACTGTTTTTT. Translating gives CASSVGTPNNEKLFF.

CDR3 in amino acids: CASSSTAVYEQFF. CDR3 nucleotide sequence: TGTGCCAGCAGTTCCACTGCTGTCTATGAGCAGTTCTTC. This chain connects TRBV7-9 to TRBJ2-1; D is unresolved. Per germline, CDR1 SEHNR and CDR2 FQNEAQ (reference sequence). The CDR3 runs 13 residues. The germline V and J ends were trimmed by 6 bases and 8 bases, with 14 bases remaining between them. The whole variable domain, remainder taken from reference TRBV7-9 and TRBJ2-1, is DTGVSQNPRHKITKRGQNVTFRCDPISEHNRLYWYRQTLGQGPEFLTYFQNEAQLEKSRLLSDRFSAERPKGSFSTLEIQRTEQGDSAMYLCASSSTAVYEQFFGPGTRLTVL.

The genes are TRBV6-1 and TRBJ2-7; TRBD2 agrees at 9 bases. The V gene end was trimmed by 2 bases and the J gene end by 6 bases; junction bases not matched to a gene: 8. CDR1 and CDR2 (germline): MNHNS, SASEGT. The CDR3 length is 15 residues. CDR3 loop: CASSEWGGGAFEQYF. CDR3 nucleotide sequence: TGTGCCAGCAGTGAATGGGGCGGGGGGGCCTTCGAGCAGTACTTC.

The sample holds a few counts of this clone. The chain couples TRBV28 to TRBJ1-4, with D maybe TRBD1 (5 bases). The CDR3 is 15 amino acids. Germline V gene lookup returns CDR1 MDHEN and CDR2 SYDVKM. Trimming stripped 2 bases from V and 0 bases from J, with 7 bases between. The CDR3 protein is CASSLMTATNEKLFF. As DNA, the CDR3 is TGTGCCAGCAGTTTAATGACAGCAACTAATGAAAAACTGTTTTTT.

V gene TRBV6-6 combines with J gene TRBJ1-5; D is undetermined. Trimming took off 6 bases at V and 3 bases at J, with 6 bases between the two ends. The CDR3 contains 12 residues. The germline V gene has CDR1 MNHNY and CDR2 SVGAGI (reference sequence). The CDR3 region is CASSPNNQPQHF. The CDR3 DNA reads as TGTGCCAGCAGCCCCAACAATCAGCCCCAGCATTTT.

The chain links TRBV28 to TRBJ2-7, with D perhaps TRBD2 (5 bases). V lost 9 bases, J lost 5 bases, and 11 bases lay in between. The germline V gene has CDR1 MDHEN and CDR2 SYDVKM. The CDR3 runs 11 residues. The DNA for the CDR3 is TGTGCCAGTTCCGGGATCCACGAGCAGTACTTC. Its translation is CASSGIHEQYF.

This rearrangement joins TRBV7-9 to TRBJ1-1; 7 nucleotides match TRBD1. In germline, CDR1 is SEHNR, CDR2 FQNEAQ (reference sequence). The CDR3 runs to 14 residues. The ends lost 5 bases at V and 7 bases at J; junction bases unmatched: 10. The CDR3 sequence: CASSPRQGESEAFF. CDR3 sequence (DNA): TGTGCCAGCAGCCCCAGACAGGGAGAGAGTGAAGCTTTCTTT.

The J gene is TRBJ1-2, the V gene TRBV7-2; maybe TRBD1 (6 bases). Trimming pared 1 base from V and 5 bases from J, leaving 11 bases between. Looked up from germline, CDR1 is SGHTA and CDR2 is FQGNSA. This CDR3 comprises 14 residues. CDR3 DNA sequence: TGTGCCAGCAGCTTAGAGTCAGGGGTTTATGGCTACACCTTC. It encodes CASSLESGVYGYTF.

V and J are TRBV27 and TRBJ1-1; D gene ambiguous. The CDR3 length is 13 residues. V dropped 6 bases and J dropped 4 bases, with 12 bases sitting between them. Germline CDR1 and CDR2: MNHEY and SMNVEV (reference sequence). CDR3 DNA sequence: TGTGCCAGCAGGTCCCCACGGTCCACTGAAGCTTTCTTT. As protein: CASRSPRSTEAFF.

CDR3 bases: TGTGCCAGCAGGGGGGGACAGGACTATGGCTACACCTTC. Its translation: CASRGGQDYGYTF. The V gene is TRBV6-4, the J gene TRBJ1-2; 8 nucleotides agree with TRBD1. The V and J ends lost 6 bases and 3 bases, in that order; junction bases with no gene match: 3. CDR1 is MRHNA and CDR2 is SNTAGT in the germline V gene. The CDR3 contains 13 residues.

The chain uses TRBV10-3 and TRBJ2-5; D possibly corresponds to TRBD1 (6 bases). Between the trimmed V and J ends, which lost 5 bases and 5 bases, there was a span of 21 bases. The length of the CDR3 is 16 residues. Per germline, CDR1 ENHRY and CDR2 SYGVKD. CDR3 DNA sequence: TGTGCCATCAGTCCAAGTCGCCAGGGGCATAGGGAGACCCAGTACTTC. Protein sequence: CAISPSRQGHRETQYF.

The chain couples TRBV18 to TRBJ1-1, with D tentatively TRBD1 (5 bases). V was cut by 3 bases and J by 0 bases, with 11 bases left in between. The CDR3 runs 15 residues. Per germline, CDR1 KGHSH and CDR2 LQKENI. The CDR3 DNA reads as TGTGCCAGCTCACCCTCGACAGCCTTGAACACTGAAGCTTTCTTT. Encoded protein: CASSPSTALNTEAFF.

This chain uses TRBV25-1 with TRBJ2-7, with D unclear. Between the trimmed V and J ends, which lost 4 bases and 0 bases, there was a span of 13 bases. Germline values: CDR1 MGHDK, CDR2 SYGVNS. This CDR3 contains 15 residues. The CDR3 DNA follows: TGTGCCAGCAGTGGGTTTGGCCGGAGCTCCTACGAGCAGTACTTC. Amino acid sequence: CASSGFGRSSYEQYF.

A few counts support this clone. CDR3 residues: CASSRFTGYHNQPQHF. The DNA for the CDR3 is TGTGCCAGCAGTCGATTTACAGGGTACCACAATCAGCCCCAGCATTTT. The genes are TRBV6-6 and TRBJ1-5; D perhaps matches TRBD1 (6 bases). This CDR3 is 16 amino acids long. V shed 5 bases and J shed 3 bases, with 17 bases lying between them. Germline V gene lookup returns CDR1 MNHNY and CDR2 SVGAGI (reference sequence).